This paragraph covers one T cell receptor beta chain sequence. Its antigen is unknown. This sample was included in a study of cytomegalovirus exposure and HLA in healthy donors. Points from the study as a whole: Reportedly, diagnosis of cytomegalovirus status by the classifier showed high specificity and sensitivity. Usually a TCR sequence was rare, but some public TCRs were found in many donors.

Libraries were prepared by immunoSEQ multiplex PCR; TCRdb keeps only in-frame clonotypes and omits some of them. Of about 190,000 clones detected, around 84% appear once; the ten largest clones hold around 6.7%. V was clipped by 7 bases and J by 7 bases; unmatched bases: 10. The CDR3 is 14 residues long. Per germline, CDR1 ENHRY and CDR2 SYGVKD. The chain recombines TRBV10-3 with TRBJ1-3; 7 nucleotides line up with TRBD1. Sequenced input: PBMCs. The sequence derives from a man aged 18 to 30 in good health and CMV-seropositive. The CDR3 loop reads CAITSDRWLNTIYF. In DNA, the CDR3 is TGTGCCATCACTTCGGACAGGTGGCTCAACACCATATATTTT.